This T cell receptor (beta chain) appears in the sequencing data of a study of blood T cell repertoires in COVID-19. Whole-study context: COVID-19 samples from acute and convalescent phases originated in the United States, Italy and Spain.

The participants were between about 18 and 90 years old and came from about two dozen US areas. This clone was recorded once. The germline CDR1 and CDR2 sequences are LGHDT and YNNKEL (reference sequence). There are 14 residues in the CDR3. V lost 3 bases to trimming and J lost 7 bases, with 10 bases between them. Authors' analysis steps: Reference gene primers were amplified, and this amplification served to estimate nucleated cell counts. The assay was immunoSEQ multiplex PCR, and TCRdb's table has in-frame clones only and misses some. The V and J calls and clone size come from that table; D and trimming were worked out from the DNA. The top ten clones hold about 1.7% of a sample with hundreds of thousands of clones, around 90% of them seen once.

The sequencing sample was made of PBMCs or T cells enriched from blood (not recorded which). The source of this sequence is a woman aged 18-35 years with acute COVID-19. The chain has TRBV3-1 (or the pseudogene TRBV3-2) and TRBJ1-6; D uncertain. The CDR3, as DNA: TGTGCCAGCAGCCATGGGAGGGTCAATTCACCCCTCCACTTT. Residues: CASSHGRVNSPLHF.